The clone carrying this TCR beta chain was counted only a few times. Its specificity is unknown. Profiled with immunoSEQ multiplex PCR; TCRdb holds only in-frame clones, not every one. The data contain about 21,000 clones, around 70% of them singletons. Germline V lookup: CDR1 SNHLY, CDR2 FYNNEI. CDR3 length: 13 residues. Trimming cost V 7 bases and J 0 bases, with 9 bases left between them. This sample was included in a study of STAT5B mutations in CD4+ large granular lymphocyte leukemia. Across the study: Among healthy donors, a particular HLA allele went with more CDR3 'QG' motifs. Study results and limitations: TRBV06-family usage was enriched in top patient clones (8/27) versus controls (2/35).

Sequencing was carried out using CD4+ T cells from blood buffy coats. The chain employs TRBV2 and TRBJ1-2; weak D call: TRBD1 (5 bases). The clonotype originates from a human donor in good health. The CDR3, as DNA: TGTGCCAGCACCCTACAGGCTAACTATGGCTACACCTTC. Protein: CASTLQANYGYTF.